The T cell receptor (beta chain) under discussion was sequenced for a study of Ad26.COV2.S vaccination and SARS-CoV-2 variants. Study context: The vaccine Ad26.COV2.S was put into the muscle once, or twice with 56 days between.

To note about this clone: Its antigen is not known.

The table came from immunoSEQ multiplex PCR; TCRdb's copy has only in-frame clones and leaves some out. The sample gives 500,000 or so clones, roughly 89% of which show up once; around 13% is in the top ten. The germline gives CDR1 MNHEY, CDR2 SMNVEV (reference sequence). Trimming took off 6 bases at V and 7 bases at J, with 22 bases between the two ends. The CDR3 loop spans 16 amino acids. Treatment here: around 19 received Ad26.COV2.S at low or high dose, single or two shots; roughly 5 received placebo; per-sample allocation not given. Day 63 following the first vaccine or placebo injection was when the samples were taken. This adult donor, from Boston, was 18-55 years old. Findings of the study overall: Possible underestimation of total T cell responses by the TCR breadth and depth analyses was noted.

The gene calls are TRBV27 and TRBJ2-1; TRBD2 is a possible D gene (6 bases). The receptor comes from a person between 18 and 65 years old who received the Ad26.COV2.S COVID-19 vaccine or a placebo. Sample: peripheral blood, taken in a trial of Ad26.COV2.S vaccine versus placebo. Here the CDR3 reads CASRSLLVGGKNEQFF. DNA of the CDR3: TGTGCCAGCAGATCTCTCCTCGTGGGAGGTAAGAATGAGCAGTTCTTC.